What follows are 5 T cell receptor beta chains derived from one specimen sequenced in a study of T cell responses to AZD1222 COVID-19 vaccine. Generated by immunoSEQ multiplex PCR, the TCRdb table keeps only in-frame clones and is missing some. This table has 60,000 to 80,000 clones, around 90% appearing once. Sequencing used peripheral blood, obtained on day 0 of AZD1222 vaccination. All receptors derive from an adult in good health.

This chain connects TRBV27 to TRBJ2-1; perhaps D is TRBD1 or TRBD2 (5 bases each). The germline gives CDR1 MNHEY, CDR2 SMNVEV (reference sequence). Trimming stripped 3 bases from V and 12 bases from J, with 12 bases between. There are 12 residues in the CDR3. The CDR3 loop reads CASSFAAGRQFF. The CDR3 DNA is TGTGCCAGCAGTTTTGCAGCAGGGAGGCAGTTCTTC.

J is TRBJ1-2 and V is TRBV7-9; the D gene is possibly TRBD1 (6 bases). Trimming shortened V by 5 bases and J by 1 base, and 17 bases separated the two germline ends. The CDR3 length is 16 residues. Germline V CDR1 and CDR2: SEHNR, FQNEAQ (reference sequence). The CDR3 nucleotides are TGTGCCAGCAGCCCGAACAGGGCCGGGGGTAACTATGGCTACACCTTC. Translated: CASSPNRAGGNYGYTF.

This sequence joins TRBV12-3 or TRBV12-4 and TRBJ1-5; no firm D call. Trimming removed 6 bases at V and 7 bases at J, with 13 bases between. This CDR3 contains 13 residues. This CDR3 reads CASSRLENQPQHF. The DNA for the CDR3 is TGTGCCAGCAGCCGCCTCGAAAACCAGCCCCAGCATTTT.

The genes are TRBV30 and TRBJ1-1, with 7 bases aligning to TRBD1. V lost 0 bases to trimming and J lost 11 bases; unmatched junction nucleotides: 9. The CDR3 runs 13 residues. Germline V gene lookup returns CDR1 GTSNPN and CDR2 SVGIG (reference sequence). The CDR3 reads CAWSVRGRTSAFF. Here the CDR3 DNA reads TGTGCCTGGAGTGTAAGGGGGCGGACGTCGGCTTTCTTT.

This chain joins TRBV19 and TRBJ2-1, with TRBD1 matching over 7 bases. V lost 4 bases, J lost 2 bases, and 8 bases stayed unmatched. The CDR3 is 16 amino acids. Germline-derived CDR1 and CDR2 are LNHDA and SQIVND (reference sequence). The CDR3 here is CASSTVRDRPYNEQFF. CDR3 nucleotides: TGTGCCAGTAGTACGGTACGGGACAGACCCTACAATGAGCAGTTCTTC. The whole variable domain, remainder taken from reference TRBV19 and TRBJ2-1, is DGGITQSPKYLFRKEGQNVTLSCEQNLNHDAMYWYRQDPGQGLRLIYYSQIVNDFQKGDIAEGYSVSREKKESFPLTVTSAQKNPTAFYLCASSTVRDRPYNEQFFGPGTRLTVL.